These 5 T cell receptor beta chains were all obtained from the same sample, sequenced in a study of blood T cell repertoires in COVID-19. This table comes from immunoSEQ multiplex PCR, and its TCRdb copy is limited to in-frame clones, with some not included. Here the sample spans 110,000 or so clones, around 84% being singletons. Sequencing used peripheral blood. These receptors were obtained from a middle-aged man with acute or convalescent COVID-19.

A remark on this clone: One junction end disagrees with the germline gene, perhaps due to a read error. This rearrangement joins TRBV24-1 to TRBJ2-1; TRBD1 matches at 9 bases. This CDR3 contains 15 residues. From germline, CDR1 is KGHDR and CDR2 SFDVKD. The CDR3, as DNA: TGTGCCACCAGTGATCGGGACAGGGTCTACCATGAGCAGTTCTTC. It encodes CATSDRDRVYHEQFF.

The V and J genes are TRBV6-2 or TRBV6-3 and TRBJ1-1, with 8 bases fitting TRBD1. Germline V gene sequence: CDR1 MNHEY, CDR2 SVGEGT. The CDR3 loop spans 13 amino acids. The V gene end was trimmed by 2 bases and the J gene end by 4 bases; junction bases not matched to a gene: 0. CDR3 protein: CASSYGQGTEAFF. The CDR3 DNA sequence: TGTGCCAGCAGTTACGGACAGGGCACTGAAGCTTTCTTT.

The CDR3 region is CSVIQTNTGELFF. The CDR3 DNA sequence: TGCAGCGTTATCCAAACGAACACCGGGGAGCTGTTTTTT. The rearrangement links TRBV29-1 to TRBJ2-2; D unclear. The germline CDR1 and CDR2 sequences are SQVTM and ANQGSEA. CDR3 length: 13 residues. The V end was cut by 5 bases, the J end by 0 bases, with 7 bases between.

The CDR3, as DNA: TGTGCCAGTTTATACAGGGGGACGGCTTTCTTT. Its translation is CASLYRGTAFF. This sequence joins TRBV19 and TRBJ1-1; 8 bases fit TRBD1. With 8 bases clipped from V and 11 bases from J, the junction kept 7 bases outside the gene matches. CDR1 is LNHDA, CDR2 SQIVND, per germline (reference sequence). The CDR3 is 11 amino acids.

The chain recombines TRBV18 with TRBJ2-7, with 8 bases that match TRBD1. J lost 3 bases, V lost 3 bases, and 4 bases had no gene match. The CDR3 contains 14 residues. Per the germline V gene, CDR1 is KGHSH and CDR2 is LQKENI. The DNA for the CDR3 is TGTGCCAGCTCACCCCAGGACAGGGTCTACGAGCAGTACTTC. As protein: CASSPQDRVYEQYF. Complete variable domain (other parts from reference TRBV18 and TRBJ2-7): NAGVMQNPRHLVRRRGQEARLRCSPMKGHSHVYWYRQLPEEGLKFMVYLQKENIIDESGMPKERFSAEFPKEGPSILRIQQVVRGDSAAYFCASSPQDRVYEQYFGPGTRLTVT.